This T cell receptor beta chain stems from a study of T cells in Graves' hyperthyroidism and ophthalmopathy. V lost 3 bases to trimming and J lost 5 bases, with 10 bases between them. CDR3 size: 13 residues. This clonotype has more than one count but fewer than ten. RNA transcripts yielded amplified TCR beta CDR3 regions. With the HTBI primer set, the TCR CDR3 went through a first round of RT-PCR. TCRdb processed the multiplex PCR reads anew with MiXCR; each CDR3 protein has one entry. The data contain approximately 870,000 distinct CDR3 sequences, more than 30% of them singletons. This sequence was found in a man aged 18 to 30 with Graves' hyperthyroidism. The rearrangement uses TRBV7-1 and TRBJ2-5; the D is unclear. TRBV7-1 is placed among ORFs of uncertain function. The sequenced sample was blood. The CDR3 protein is CASSSRSVETQYF. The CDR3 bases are TGTGCCAGCAGCTCCCGGTCGGTTGAGACCCAGTACTTC.